This T cell receptor (beta chain) came from a study of blood T cell repertoires in COVID-19. As for the study in general: Collection of acute and convalescent COVID-19 samples took place in the United States, Italy and Spain. PBMCs, B-cell-depleted T cells, or T cells provided the cDNA or gDNA that made up the material.

CDR3 size: 15 residues. V lost 5 bases, J lost 4 bases, and 5 bases stayed unmatched. Germline V lookup: CDR1 ENHRY, CDR2 SYGVKD. How the authors handled the data: Estimation of nucleated cell counts was performed using reference gene primer amplification. Profiled with immunoSEQ multiplex PCR; TCRdb holds only in-frame clones, not every one. V and J calls and clone size are copied from that table; D and trimming were computed from the DNA. The table records roughly 29,000 clones, around 92% of them present only once. The Seattle patients joined while their infection was active and were tracked longitudinally afterward.

This receptor was obtained from a woman aged 70-85 years with COVID-19, enrolled during active disease. V and J are TRBV10-3 and TRBJ2-1; 10 bases are a match to TRBD2. The specimen was peripheral blood. CDR3 residues: CAISLEAGGYNEQFF. Written as DNA, the CDR3 is TGTGCCATCAGTCTCGAAGCGGGAGGGTACAATGAGCAGTTCTTC.